The 29 T cell receptor beta chains presented below share a single source sample, sequenced in a study of T-cell reconstitution after alpha-beta-depleted transplantation in children. Overall study results and limits: Expanded graft clones, several hundred of them, were reportedly the source of alpha-beta T cells about two months after transplant.

The authors prepared the TCRbeta library with unique molecular identifiers. TCRdb re-analysed the PCR reads in MiXCR, keeping a single row per CDR3 protein. The repertoire holds about 32,000 distinct CDR3 sequences, with about 6.7% as singletons. Antigens for these TCRs are unknown. Sequences were derived from peripheral blood, sampled 60 days after TCRalphabeta/CD19-depleted stem cell transplant. The receptor set was obtained from a child under two years old who had a stem cell transplant for acute myeloid leukemia, so the T cells may come from the graft donor.

This clonotype was seen repeatedly, ten times or more. V gene TRBV30 combines with J gene TRBJ2-7; D is ambiguous. V lost 1 base, J lost 3 bases, and 10 bases lay in between. The CDR3 sequence is 13 residues long. Germline V CDR1 and CDR2: GTSNPN, SVGIG (reference sequence). The CDR3 DNA follows: TGTGCCTGGAGTGCCAGGAACTTCTACGAGCAGTACTTC. Its protein product is CAWSARNFYEQYF.

This clonotype was seen many times. This chain joins TRBV11-2 and TRBJ2-1; 12 bases are shared with TRBD2. The germline V gene has CDR1 SGHAT and CDR2 FQNNGV. V was clipped by 1 base and J by 5 bases; unmatched bases: 0. CDR3 length equals 15 residues. Written as DNA, the CDR3 is TGTGCCAGCAGCTTAGGACTAGCGGGGGACAATGAGCAGTTCTTC. As protein: CASSLGLAGDNEQFF.

This clonotype was picked up many times. The chain couples TRBV6-1 to TRBJ1-5; D remains ambiguous. Germline lookup yields CDR1 MNHNS and CDR2 SASEGT. This CDR3 has 15 amino acids. The V gene lost 3 bases and the J gene lost 5 bases, with 14 bases spanning the gap. The CDR3 sequence: CASSDTRQLDQPQHF. The CDR3 DNA sequence: TGTGCCAGCAGTGATACTAGGCAGCTTGATCAGCCCCAGCATTTT.

This clonotype was observed many times. The rearrangement joins TRBV18 to TRBJ1-1; D gene ambiguous. This CDR3 spans 15 amino acids. V was trimmed by 2 bases and J by 0 bases, leaving 10 bases between them. Germline V gives CDR1 KGHSH, CDR2 LQKENI. The CDR3 loop is CASSPSGHLNTEAFF. DNA of the CDR3: TGTGCCAGCTCACCAAGCGGGCACTTGAACACTGAAGCTTTCTTT.

At least ten counts were recorded for this clonotype. V gene TRBV29-1 combines with J gene TRBJ2-7; either TRBD1 or TRBD2 may supply D (5 bases each). Germline CDR1 reads SQVTM; CDR2 reads ANQGSEA. The CDR3 has 14 residues. The V gene lost 5 bases and the J gene lost 2 bases, with 16 bases spanning the gap. Here the CDR3 DNA reads TGCAGCGTTTTGTTGGGACGAGGACCCTACGAGCAGTACTTC. Its translation is CSVLLGRGPYEQYF.

This chain links TRBV5-6 with TRBJ2-7, with D perhaps TRBD1 (6 bases). CDR1 and CDR2 (germline): SGHDT, YYEEEE. V was cut by 9 bases and J by 2 bases, with 33 bases left in between. This CDR3 is 19 amino acids long. For the CDR3, the DNA is TGTGCCATCGGCTCCGGTTTCATATCACAGGGATGGCCTACCTACGAGCAGTACTTC. Translation gives CAIGSGFISQGWPTYEQYF.

Many counts were recorded for this clonotype. The chain uses TRBV7-2 and TRBJ2-7; TRBD1 might be the D (5 bases). CDR1 and CDR2 from the germline V gene are SGHTA and FQGNSA. V shed 2 bases and J shed 0 bases, with 17 bases lying between them. The CDR3 loop spans 17 amino acids. CDR3 sequence (DNA): TGTGCCAGCAGCTTAATAGCCTCCGGACACAACTCCTACGAGCAGTACTTC. This gives the protein CASSLIASGHNSYEQYF.

This clonotype was counted between two and nine times. The J gene is TRBJ1-1, the V gene TRBV30; D is possibly TRBD1 (6 bases). The CDR3 length is 13 residues. Germline loops: CDR1 GTSNPN, CDR2 SVGIG (reference sequence). Between the trimmed V and J ends, which lost 0 bases and 8 bases, there was a span of 13 bases. CDR3 sequence: CAWSVNRAREAFF. In DNA form, the CDR3 reads TGTGCCTGGAGTGTAAACAGGGCGAGGGAAGCTTTCTTT.

This clonotype was detected ten times or more. The chain combines TRBV6-2 or TRBV6-3 with TRBJ2-7; D unresolved. Per germline, CDR1 MNHEY and CDR2 SVGEGT. V gave up 6 bases and J gave up 0 bases, with 9 bases separating them. The CDR3 is 13 amino acids. In DNA, the CDR3 is TGTGCCAGCAGATCCTTGGGCTCCTACGAGCAGTACTTC. As protein: CASRSLGSYEQYF.

This clonotype was seen many times. The chain has TRBV11-3 and TRBJ1-1; perhaps TRBD1 as D (5 bases). Germline-derived CDR1 and CDR2 are SGHNT and YENEEA. The CDR3 runs 14 residues. Deletions cut 1 base from V and 3 bases from J, with 9 bases between. The CDR3: CASSLGAGYTEAFF. DNA of the CDR3: TGTGCCAGCAGCTTAGGGGCAGGGTACACTGAAGCTTTCTTT.

This clonotype was counted many times. The gene calls are TRBV7-3 and TRBJ2-7; 8 nucleotides agree with TRBD2. This CDR3 has 17 amino acids. V shed 4 bases and J 3 bases; nucleotides not matched to a gene: 14. Germline CDR1 is SGHTA and CDR2 is FQGTGA. This CDR3 reads CASSSLGLATSIYEQYF. The CDR3 DNA is TGTGCCAGCAGCTCCCTTGGACTAGCAACTTCAATCTACGAGCAGTACTTC.

In this sample, this clonotype turned up many times. V gene TRBV24-1 combines with J gene TRBJ2-7; D is undetermined. The ends were cut back, 1 base at V and 5 bases at J, with 8 bases in the middle. Looked up from germline, CDR1 is KGHDR and CDR2 is SFDVKD. The CDR3 has 13 amino acids. The CDR3 spells CATSDFSGNEQYF. The CDR3 DNA sequence: TGTGCCACCAGTGATTTTTCAGGCAACGAGCAGTACTTC.

The V and J genes are TRBV19 and TRBJ2-3; 10 positions agree with TRBD1. This CDR3 has 15 residues. After removal of 6 bases from V and 5 bases from J, the junction contained 8 bases not matched to a gene. Germline assignment: CDR1 LNHDA and CDR2 SQIVND (reference sequence). The CDR3 protein is CASSPRDRGGDTQYF. In DNA form, the CDR3 reads TGTGCCAGTAGCCCCCGGGACAGGGGAGGAGATACGCAGTATTTT.

This clonotype was recorded many times. This chain joins TRBV6-5 and TRBJ2-5, with TRBD1 matching 8 bases. This CDR3 spans 15 amino acids. Looked up from germline, CDR1 is MNHEY and CDR2 is SVGAGI. V lost 3 bases to trimming and J lost 3 bases; unmatched junction nucleotides: 6. CDR3 amino acids: CASSYGLQGEETQYF. The CDR3 region has the DNA TGTGCCAGCAGTTATGGGTTACAGGGGGAAGAGACCCAGTACTTC.

This clonotype showed up many times. The chain carries TRBV27 and TRBJ2-7, with D hard to call. V was clipped by 1 base and J by 6 bases, with 13 bases between them. There are 14 residues in the CDR3. Germline values: CDR1 MNHEY, CDR2 SMNVEV (reference sequence). CDR3 nucleotide sequence: TGTGCCAGCAGTTTATTAGATGTGACATCCGAGCAGTACTTC. It translates to CASSLLDVTSEQYF.

The sample holds many counts of this clonotype. The rearrangement uses TRBV20-1 and TRBJ2-7; D may match TRBD1 or TRBD2 (5 bases each). The CDR3 contains 15 residues. V was cut by 1 base and J by 2 bases, with 15 bases left in between. Looked up from germline, CDR1 is DFQATT and CDR2 is SNEGSKA (reference sequence). The CDR3 nucleotides are TGCAGTGCTAGAGCCGGGGCCCTTGGGGCCTACGAGCAGTACTTC. This codes for CSARAGALGAYEQYF.

This clonotype was found a few times. The chain joins TRBV11-1 to TRBJ1-1, with D perhaps matching TRBD1 (5 bases). CDR3 length: 16 amino acids. Germline V gives CDR1 SGHAT, CDR2 FQDESV (reference sequence). V gave up 3 bases and J gave up 3 bases, with 17 bases separating them. CDR3 sequence (DNA): TGTGCCAGCAGCTTGAAGAGGCGGGGCGCGTACACTGAAGCTTTCTTT. It specifies CASSLKRRGAYTEAFF.

Many counts were recorded for this clonotype. The chain recombines TRBV12-3 or TRBV12-4 with TRBJ2-1; the match to TRBD2 covers 13 bases. J was trimmed by 3 bases and V by 6 bases; bases with no gene match: 8. The CDR3 loop spans 17 amino acids. DNA of the CDR3: TGTGCCAGCAGGGCACGGGGGACTAGCGGGATCTACAATGAGCAGTTCTTC. It is translated as CASRARGTSGIYNEQFF.

In this sample, this clonotype turned up many times. The CDR3: CASRGSGRAPETQYF. The CDR3 DNA is TGTGCCAGCAGAGGTAGCGGGAGGGCCCCAGAGACCCAGTACTTC. The rearrangement uses TRBV6-1 and TRBJ2-5, with TRBD2 matching over 11 bases. Germline V lookup: CDR1 MNHNS, CDR2 SASEGT. The CDR3 consists of 15 residues. V lost 6 bases to trimming and J lost 4 bases; unmatched junction nucleotides: 7.

This clonotype was seen at least ten times. The V call is TRBV28, the J call TRBJ2-4, with 8 bases lining up with TRBD1. V was clipped by 7 bases and J by 0 bases; unmatched bases: 5. The length of the CDR3 is 15 residues. The germline gives CDR1 MDHEN, CDR2 SYDVKM. The CDR3 coding sequence is TGTGCCAGCAACCAGGGGGCATTAGCCAAAAACATTCAGTACTTC. It translates to CASNQGALAKNIQYF.

This clonotype has a count of ten or more. The germline gene is not matched at one end of the junction; a read error may be the cause. V usage is TRBV7-8 and J usage is TRBJ1-1, with TRBD1 matching over 7 bases. The CDR3 contains 16 residues. The germline V gene encodes CDR1 SGHVS and CDR2 FQNEAQ. The CDR3 region is CASSLAVRGPNTEAFF. For the CDR3, the DNA is TGTGCCAGCAGCCTAGCCGTGAGGGGGCCGAACACTGAAGCTTTCTTT.

This clonotype was seen ten or more times. V usage is TRBV7-2 and J usage is TRBJ2-7; perhaps TRBD2 as D (6 bases). Germline V gene data show CDR1 as SGHTA and CDR2 as FQGNSA. V lost 6 bases to trimming and J lost 3 bases, with 18 bases between them. This CDR3 is built from 15 residues. The CDR3 sequence is CASRKELAILYEQYF. DNA for the CDR3: TGTGCCAGCAGGAAGGAACTAGCAATCCTCTACGAGCAGTACTTC.

This clonotype was counted at least ten times. The rearrangement joins TRBV13 to TRBJ2-2; 9 bases agree with TRBD1. This CDR3 spans 14 amino acids. Germline V gene sequence: CDR1 PRHDT, CDR2 FYEKMQ (reference sequence). V trimming: 8 bases; J trimming: 8 bases; junction bases outside the gene matches: 9. The CDR3 loop is CASWRTGDMGELFF. In DNA form, the CDR3 reads TGTGCCAGCTGGCGGACAGGGGATATGGGGGAGCTGTTTTTT.

This clonotype was recorded at least ten times. The final CDR3 position lacks the conserved phenylalanine or tryptophan, pointing to a likely read error. DNA for the CDR3: TGTGCCAGCAGGGCAGGGAGCGGCTACACCTCC. Its translation: CASRAGSGYTS. This chain uses TRBV27 with TRBJ1-2; D is possibly TRBD1 (5 bases). Germline CDR1 and CDR2: MNHEY and SMNVEV (reference sequence). The CDR3 has 11 residues. Trimming stripped 6 bases from V and 8 bases from J, with 10 bases between.

The CDR3 nucleotides are TGCAGCGTTGAAGATTGGAGGACAGCATACAATGAGCAGTTCTTC. Its translation is CSVEDWRTAYNEQFF. The rearrangement uses TRBV29-1 and TRBJ2-1; the D gene is possibly TRBD1 (6 bases). The V gene lost 0 bases and the J gene lost 4 bases, with 13 bases spanning the gap. The CDR3 length is 15 residues. The germline CDR1 and CDR2 sequences are SQVTM and ANQGSEA.

This clonotype was picked up one time. This sequence joins TRBV5-6 and TRBJ2-7; the D gene is possibly TRBD2 (5 bases). CDR1 is SGHDT and CDR2 is YYEEEE in the germline V gene. The CDR3 sequence is 14 residues long. V was trimmed by 8 bases and J by 9 bases, leaving 24 bases between them. The CDR3 nucleotides read TGTGCCAGGAGCCCCGGACTGGGTTGCTGCGCGCAGTACTTC. Protein sequence: CARSPGLGCCAQYF. Full variable domain (remainder filled in from reference TRBV5-6 and TRBJ2-7): DAGVTQSPTHLIKTRGQQVTLRCSPKSGHDTVSWYQQALGQGPQFIFQYYEEEERQRGNFPDRFSGHQFPNYSSELNVNALLLGDSALYLCARSPGLGCCAQYFGPGTRLTVT.

This clonotype was detected ten times or more. CDR3 sequence (DNA): TGTGCCAGCAGCCGAATGGACAGGACCCAGGATACGCAGTATTTT. It translates to CASSRMDRTQDTQYF. The chain employs TRBV14 and TRBJ2-3, with 7 bases aligning to TRBD1. Germline V lookup: CDR1 SGHDN, CDR2 FVKESK. The CDR3 loop spans 15 amino acids. The trim removed 4 bases at V and 6 bases at J, leaving 10 bases unmatched.

This clonotype was seen ten or more times. V gene TRBV6-2 or TRBV6-3 combines with J gene TRBJ2-7; D not resolved. The V gene lost 0 bases and the J gene lost 1 base, with 13 bases spanning the gap. The CDR3 has 16 residues. CDR1 is MNHEY and CDR2 is SVGEGT in the germline V gene. Here the CDR3 reads CASSYSKQRYSYEQYF. CDR3 sequence (DNA): TGTGCCAGCAGTTACTCGAAACAGAGATATTCCTACGAGCAGTACTTC.

This clonotype was seen at least ten times. This chain connects TRBV4-3 to TRBJ2-5; 11 positions match TRBD2. Germline CDR1 reads LGHNA; CDR2 reads YSLEER. After removal of 1 base from V and 2 bases from J, the junction contained 6 bases not matched to a gene. The CDR3 extends over 17 amino acids. The CDR3 region is CASSQGTSGSLQETQYF. The CDR3 DNA sequence: TGCGCCAGCAGCCAAGGAACTAGCGGGAGTCTGCAAGAGACCCAGTACTTC.